This entry lists 5 T cell receptor beta chains sequenced from one sample in a study of PD-1 blockade in mismatch repair-deficient tumors. Assay: immunoSEQ multiplex PCR; the TCRdb copy retains only in-frame clones and omits some. The sample holds 8,500 to 9,500 clones, about 85% seen once. The sequencing here drew on PBMCs, taken 46 to 47 weeks after starting pembrolizumab. The receptors originated from an adult with mismatch repair-deficient cancer.

The chain has TRBV19 and TRBJ2-3; TRBD1 is a possible D gene (6 bases). This CDR3 contains 16 residues. The germline V gene encodes CDR1 LNHDA and CDR2 SQIVND (reference sequence). V was clipped by 5 bases and J by 8 bases, with 23 bases between them. Here the CDR3 DNA reads TGTGCCAGTAGTGCGAGGACTCTCAAAGTCAGGGGTACGCAGTATTTT. Amino acid sequence: CASSARTLKVRGTQYF.

The chain joins TRBV5-1 to TRBJ2-1, with 7 bases identical to TRBD2. The CDR3 length is 16 residues. After removal of 0 bases from V and 5 bases from J, the junction contained 8 bases not matched to a gene. Germline CDR1 and CDR2: SGHRS and YFSETQ. CDR3 residues: CASSLVASGIDNEQFF. For the CDR3, the DNA is TGCGCCAGCAGCTTGGTAGCCAGCGGGATCGACAATGAGCAGTTCTTC.

V is TRBV7-9 and J is TRBJ2-2, with 11 bases aligning to TRBD1. CDR1 SEHNR and CDR2 FQNEAQ come from the germline V gene (reference sequence). This CDR3 contains 15 residues. The V segment lost 4 bases and the J segment 5 bases; nucleotides outside the gene matches: 3. The CDR3 DNA is TGTGCCAGCAGCTGGGGACAGGGGGGAACCGGGGAGCTGTTTTTT. Translated: CASSWGQGGTGELFF.

V gene TRBV7-2 combines with J gene TRBJ2-3; a possible D gene is TRBD2 (5 bases). The length of the CDR3 is 14 residues. Between the trimmed V and J ends, which lost 5 bases and 2 bases, there was a span of 11 bases. Per the germline V gene, CDR1 is SGHTA and CDR2 is FQGNSA. The CDR3 DNA sequence: TGTGCCAGCAGCCCCACGGGATACACAGATACGCAGTATTTT. Its protein product is CASSPTGYTDTQYF.

This clone showed up just a few times. The V call is TRBV15, the J call TRBJ2-3; D is uncertain. Germline V gene sequence: CDR1 LNHNV, CDR2 YYDKDF (reference sequence). Trimming took off 3 bases at V and 9 bases at J, with 16 bases between the two ends. The CDR3 is 14 amino acids. The CDR3 region is CATSRELTQQTQYF. The CDR3 DNA follows: TGTGCCACCAGCAGGGAACTTACACAGCAAACGCAGTATTTT.